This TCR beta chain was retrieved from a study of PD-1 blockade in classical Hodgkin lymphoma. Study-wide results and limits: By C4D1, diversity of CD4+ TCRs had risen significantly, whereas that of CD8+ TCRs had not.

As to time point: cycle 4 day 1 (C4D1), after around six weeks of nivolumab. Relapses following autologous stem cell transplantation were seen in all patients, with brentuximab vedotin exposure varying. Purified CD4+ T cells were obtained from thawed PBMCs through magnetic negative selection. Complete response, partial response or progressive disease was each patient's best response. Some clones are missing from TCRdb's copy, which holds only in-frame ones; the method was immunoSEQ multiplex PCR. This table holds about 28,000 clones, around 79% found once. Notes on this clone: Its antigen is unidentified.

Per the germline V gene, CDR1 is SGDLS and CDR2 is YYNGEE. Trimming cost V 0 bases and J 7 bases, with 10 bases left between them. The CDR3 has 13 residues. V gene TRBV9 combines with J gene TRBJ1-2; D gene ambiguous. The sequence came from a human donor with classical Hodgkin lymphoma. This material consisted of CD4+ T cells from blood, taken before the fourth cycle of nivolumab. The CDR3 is CASSVEDWGGYTF. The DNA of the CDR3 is TGTGCCAGCAGCGTAGAGGACTGGGGTGGCTACACCTTC.